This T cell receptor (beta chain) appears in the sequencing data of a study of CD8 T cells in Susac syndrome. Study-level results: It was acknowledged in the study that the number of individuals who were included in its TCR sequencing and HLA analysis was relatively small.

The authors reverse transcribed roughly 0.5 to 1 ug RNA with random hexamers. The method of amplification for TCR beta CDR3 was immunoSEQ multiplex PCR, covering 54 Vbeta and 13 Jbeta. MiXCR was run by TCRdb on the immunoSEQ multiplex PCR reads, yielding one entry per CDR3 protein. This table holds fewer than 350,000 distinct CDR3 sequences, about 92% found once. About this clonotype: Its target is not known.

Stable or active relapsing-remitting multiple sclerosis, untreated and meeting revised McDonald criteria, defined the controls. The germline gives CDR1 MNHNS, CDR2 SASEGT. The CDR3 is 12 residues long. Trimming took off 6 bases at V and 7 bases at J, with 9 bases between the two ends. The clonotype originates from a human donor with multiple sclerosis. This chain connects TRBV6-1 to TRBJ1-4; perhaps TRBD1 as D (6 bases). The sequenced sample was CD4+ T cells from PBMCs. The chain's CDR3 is CASRQGFEKLFF. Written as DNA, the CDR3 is TGTGCCAGCAGGCAGGGGTTTGAAAAACTGTTTTTT.